This T cell receptor beta chain was found in a study of T cells in tuberculosis. Data came from immunoSEQ multiplex PCR; TCRdb stores just in-frame clones and leaves some out. Altogether roughly 28,000 clones are present, 85% to 95% being singletons, with the ten largest covering more than 4%. V shed 3 bases and J 6 bases; nucleotides not matched to a gene: 14. Looked up from germline, CDR1 is LNHDA and CDR2 is SQIVND (reference sequence). The CDR3 totals 16 residues. Sequencing was carried out using PBMCs. The TCR originated in a donor between 10 and 29 years old with latent tuberculosis or without tuberculosis infection. The chain combines TRBV19 with TRBJ2-7; 7 bases match TRBD1. The CDR3: CASSIIRGRFSPEQYF. The DNA of the CDR3 is TGTGCCAGTAGTATTATTAGGGGGCGGTTCTCGCCCGAGCAGTACTTC.